This entry lists 21 T cell receptor beta chains sequenced from one sample in a study of vaccination effects on CD4 cells after COVID-19. Clones were sequenced by immunoSEQ multiplex PCR, and TCRdb holds only the in-frame ones, with some missing. The sample comprises about 79,000 clones, approximately 74% of which are singletons, and approximately 1.5% rests with the top ten. Antigen-specific CD4+ T cell clonotypes were called by their expansion after viral peptide-pool culture in ViraFEST. Researchers isolated CD4+ T cells once approximately ten days of culture had elapsed. These receptors' targets are unknown. The material sequenced was CD4+ T cells from PBMCs cultured with HCoV-229E spike peptides, taken before COVID-19 vaccination. The receptors were gathered from a human donor who received a COVID-19 vaccine.

The J gene is TRBJ2-5, the V gene TRBV24-1; D perhaps matches TRBD2 (6 bases). CDR1 is KGHDR and CDR2 is SFDVKD in the germline V gene. The germline V and J ends were trimmed by 1 base and 5 bases, with 10 bases remaining between them. The CDR3 is 14 amino acids. The CDR3, as DNA: TGTGCCACCAGTGATTTACGGGGGTCGGAGACCCAGTACTTC. It is translated as CATSDLRGSETQYF.

V is TRBV18 and J is TRBJ2-7; 7 bases line up with TRBD1. The trim removed 3 bases at V and 3 bases at J, leaving 5 bases unmatched. CDR1 KGHSH and CDR2 LQKENI come from the germline V gene. The length of the CDR3 is 14 residues. The CDR3 spells CASSPGTANYEQYV. In nucleotides, the CDR3 is TGTGCCAGCTCACCCGGGACAGCAAACTACGAGCAGTACGTC.

The chain recombines TRBV7-3 with TRBJ2-5; D may be TRBD2 (6 bases). Trimming pared 3 bases from V and 7 bases from J, leaving 12 bases between. Germline V gives CDR1 SGHTA, CDR2 FQGTGA. CDR3 length equals 13 residues. In DNA, the CDR3 is TGTGCCAGCAGCTTGCGGGACCTGGGGACCCAGTACTTC. As protein: CASSLRDLGTQYF.

The J gene is TRBJ1-3, the V gene TRBV19; D call uncertain. V shed 1 base and J shed 2 bases, with 6 bases lying between them. The CDR3 runs to 14 residues. Germline CDR1 LNHDA, CDR2 SQIVND (reference sequence). Here the CDR3 reads CASSIGTAGNTIYF. As DNA, the CDR3 is TGTGCCAGTAGTATAGGGACGGCTGGAAACACCATATATTTT.

CDR3 residues: CATSDRGLQETQYF. As DNA, the CDR3 is TGTGCCACCAGTGACAGGGGGCTTCAAGAGACCCAGTACTTC. This chain connects TRBV24-1 to TRBJ2-5; TRBD1 matches 8 bases. Germline assignment: CDR1 KGHDR and CDR2 SFDVKD. V trimming: 4 bases; J trimming: 2 bases; junction bases outside the gene matches: 2. CDR3 length equals 14 residues.

CDR3 DNA: TGTGCCAGCAGCGCCAATACCGTCGGGGAGGGGTTGAACACTGAAGCTTTCTTT. Encoded protein: CASSANTVGEGLNTEAFF. The chain has TRBV11-2 and TRBJ1-1; perhaps TRBD1 as D (5 bases). CDR3 length: 18 residues. Germline-derived CDR1 and CDR2 are SGHAT and FQNNGV. The V and J ends lost 5 bases and 0 bases respectively, with 22 bases between them.

This rearrangement joins TRBV6-5 to TRBJ2-7, with TRBD1 matching over 8 bases. The V segment lost 5 bases and the J segment 1 base; nucleotides outside the gene matches: 7. CDR1 and CDR2 (germline): MNHEY, SVGAGI. The CDR3 extends over 15 amino acids. The CDR3 region has the DNA TGTGCCAGCAGTAAACAGGGGGTTCCTTCCTACGAGCAGTACGTC. Encoded protein: CASSKQGVPSYEQYV.

This clone was observed a single time. V gene TRBV6-2 or TRBV6-3 combines with J gene TRBJ2-3; maybe TRBD1 (6 bases). V dropped 2 bases and J dropped 4 bases, with 13 bases sitting between them. The CDR3 extends over 15 amino acids. The germline CDR1 and CDR2 sequences are MNHEY and SVGEGT. CDR3 nucleotides: TGTGCCAGCAGTTACGGTTGGGGGCTCGCAGATACGCAGTATTTT. Its translation is CASSYGWGLADTQYF.

V is TRBV5-1 and J is TRBJ2-7, with a possible D match to TRBD2 (6 bases). The V gene's germline CDR1 is SGHRS and CDR2 YFSETQ. The CDR3 is made up of 15 amino acids. V was clipped by 4 bases and J by 0 bases, with 14 bases between them. CDR3 nucleotides: TGCGCCAGCAGCCCCGTCGCGGGGAGCTCCTACGAGCAGTACGTC. Its protein product is CASSPVAGSSYEQYV.

The count of this clone is one. J is TRBJ2-7 and V is TRBV6-4, with 7 bases aligning to TRBD1. Per germline, CDR1 MRHNA and CDR2 SNTAGT. The V gene end was trimmed by 11 bases and the J gene end by 7 bases; junction bases not matched to a gene: 14. The CDR3 is 13 amino acids. CDR3: CAAGGRGSDEQYV. The CDR3 bases are TGTGCCGCAGGGGGAAGGGGGTCTGATGAGCAGTACGTC.

The rearrangement links TRBV5-6 to TRBJ1-3; perhaps TRBD1 as D (5 bases). This CDR3 region has 15 residues. V gave up 7 bases and J gave up 0 bases, with 14 bases separating them. Germline values: CDR1 SGHDT, CDR2 YYEEEE. The CDR3 DNA is TGTGCCAGCGGGATGACCGGGACCTCTGGAAACACCATATATTTT. Protein: CASGMTGTSGNTIYF.

The gene calls are TRBV7-3 and TRBJ2-1, with D perhaps TRBD1 (5 bases). Germline V gene lookup returns CDR1 SGHTA and CDR2 FQGTGA. The CDR3 extends over 15 amino acids. The germline V and J ends were trimmed by 5 bases and 1 base, with 12 bases remaining between them. CDR3 DNA sequence: TGTGCCAGCAGCCCATTAGGGGCGTCCTACAATGAGCAGTTCTTC. It encodes CASSPLGASYNEQFF.

The chain uses TRBV28 and TRBJ2-7; 8 bases match TRBD1. V shed 1 base, J shed 6 bases, and the junction held 11 bases outside the gene matches. CDR1 is MDHEN and CDR2 is SYDVKM in the germline V gene. This CDR3 has 16 residues. The CDR3 is CASSLSGQGAMGEQYV. In DNA form, the CDR3 reads TGTGCCAGCAGTTTATCAGGACAGGGAGCCATGGGCGAGCAGTACGTC.

The rearrangement joins TRBV14 to TRBJ2-3; D possibly corresponds to TRBD1 (6 bases). CDR1 and CDR2 (germline): SGHDN, FVKESK. V lost 5 bases and J lost 6, with 12 bases in between. The CDR3 runs to 13 residues. CDR3 sequence (DNA): TGTGCCAGCAGCTTCCCAGGGGCTGATACGCAGTATTTT. It codes for CASSFPGADTQYF. The variable domain in full, completed from reference TRBV14 and TRBJ2-3, reads EAGVTQFPSHSVIEKGQTVTLRCDPISGHDNLYWYRRVMGKEIKFLLHFVKESKQDESGMPNNRFLAERTGGTYSTLKVQPAELEDSGVYFCASSFPGADTQYFGPGTRLTVL.

This clone was observed once. CDR3 region: CASKFGGSYQPQHF. DNA for the CDR3: TGTGCCAGCAAGTTCGGGGGATCTTATCAGCCCCAGCATTTT. J is TRBJ1-5 and V is TRBV28; tentative D call: TRBD1 (5 bases). This CDR3 has 14 residues. The germline V gene has CDR1 MDHEN and CDR2 SYDVKM. V was pared by 7 bases and J by 5 bases, with 15 bases between.

This rearrangement joins TRBV7-3 to TRBJ2-1, with TRBD1 matching over 12 bases. Germline V gene lookup returns CDR1 SGHTA and CDR2 FQGTGA. V shed 5 bases, J shed 7 bases, and the junction held 6 bases outside the gene matches. The CDR3 consists of 15 residues. CDR3 in DNA: TGTGCCAGCAGCCGGGACAGGGGGCGTGTAAATGAGCAGTTCTTC. Translation: CASSRDRGRVNEQFF.

The chain combines TRBV5-1 with TRBJ1-5; 7 bases are a match to TRBD1. V gave up 1 base and J gave up 6 bases; unmatched junction bases: 7. CDR1 and CDR2 (germline): SGHRS, YFSETQ. The CDR3 sequence is 15 residues long. DNA for the CDR3: TGCGCCAGCAGCTTGACAGGGGAAGACAGTCAGCCCCAGCATTTT. Protein sequence: CASSLTGEDSQPQHF.

This chain's CDR3 is CAISGTGDYNEQFF. CDR3 bases: TGTGCCATTTCCGGGACAGGGGACTACAATGAGCAGTTCTTC. This sequence joins TRBV10-3 and TRBJ2-1; 10 nucleotides match TRBD1. V dropped 9 bases and J dropped 3; count of bases not matched to a gene: 5. There are 14 residues in the CDR3. Looked up from germline, CDR1 is ENHRY and CDR2 is SYGVKD.

The sample holds one count of this clone. The rearrangement joins TRBV19 to TRBJ1-5; weak D call: TRBD1 (5 bases). The CDR3 length is 15 residues. V lost 0 bases, J lost 7 bases, and 13 bases lay in between. Germline CDR1 reads LNHDA; CDR2 reads SQIVND (reference sequence). This CDR3 is CASSIDQGEGQPQHF. Written as DNA, the CDR3 is TGTGCCAGTAGTATAGACCAAGGGGAGGGACAGCCCCAGCATTTT.

The CDR3 sequence is CASSVDRVSNSPLHF. Here the CDR3 DNA reads TGTGCCAGCAGCGTGGACAGGGTTAGCAATTCACCCCTCCACTTT. The V and J genes are TRBV9 and TRBJ1-6; 8 bases are shared with TRBD1. Germline assignment: CDR1 SGDLS and CDR2 YYNGEE. V was pared by 2 bases and J by 7 bases, with 5 bases of the junction left unmatched. The CDR3 is 15 amino acids. The full variable domain, its missing parts supplied by reference TRBV9 and TRBJ1-6, is DSGVTQTPKHLITATGQRVTLRCSPRSGDLSVYWYQQSLDQGLQFLIQYYNGEERAKGNILERFSAQQFPDLHSELNLSSLELGDSALYFCASSVDRVSNSPLHFGNGTRLTVT.

V is TRBV2 and J is TRBJ2-7; no firm D call. V dropped 5 bases and J dropped 2 bases, with 7 bases sitting between them. The CDR3 sequence is 12 residues long. CDR1 is SNHLY and CDR2 is FYNNEI in the germline V gene. The CDR3 reads CASSRSAYEQYV. The CDR3 DNA reads as TGTGCCAGCAGTCGTTCAGCCTACGAGCAGTACGTC.